Below are 2 T cell receptor delta chains sequenced from a single sample in a study of γδ T cells in repeated Plasmodium falciparum infection. Flow sorting of PBMC yielded separate Vgamma9/Vdelta2+ and Vdelta2-negative gammadelta T cell populations for bulk repertoire analysis. TCRdb fed the multiplex PCR reads into CATT to redo clone calling. The sample holds around 82,000 delta-chain clones, roughly 1.4% seen once. The sequencing sample was made of gamma-delta T cells from blood. These receptors were taken from a pool of human donors (malaria-infected and uninfected, not separated).

This clone has at least ten counts. A read error likely explains why the TCRdb protein, taken from a much larger clone, differs from this DNA's translation at residue 12; the protein shown is translated from the DNA. This sequence joins TRDV2 and TRDJ2; 12 bases line up with TRDD3. From germline, CDR1 is GEAIGNYY and CDR2 EKD. The CDR3 runs to 15 residues. The CDR3 DNA reads as TGTGCCTGTGACACCGTACTGGGGGATACAGCACGACTCTTCTTT. Translation gives CACDTVLGDTARLFF.

This clone has only a few counts. The protein held in TCRdb is that of a much larger clone and does not match this DNA's translation at residue 10, likely because of a read error; the protein shown is translated from the DNA. The rearrangement joins TRDV2 to TRDJ1, with TRDD2 identical over 8 bases. The J gene comes from matching the DNA to germline here; TCRdb lacks it. The germline V gene encodes CDR1 GEAIGNYY and CDR2 EKD. CDR3 length: 21 amino acids. V shed 2 bases and J 4 bases; nucleotides not matched to a gene: 26. CDR3 nucleotides: TGTGCCTGTGACAAGCTTCCTACGACGAGGGTCCCCCGCGATAAAGACGATAAACTCATCTTT. It yields the protein CACDKLPTTRVPRDKDDKLIF.